Listed below are T cell receptor beta chains from one sample, sequenced in a study of T cell responses to AZD1222 COVID-19 vaccine. Only in-frame clones appear in the TCRdb table, and some are missing; sequencing was by immunoSEQ multiplex PCR. The sample consists of fewer than 150,000 clones, 93% of them appearing once. The source material was peripheral blood, sampled on day 0 of AZD1222 vaccination. Receptors originate from an adult in good health. Both conserved end residues are trimmed from each CDR3. Expanded clones get a size class; other rows say once, few or many, or leave the size out.

J gene,clone size,V gene,CDR3 protein
TRBJ1-6,NA,TRBV5-5,ASSGGGGSPLH
TRBJ1-2,once,TRBV7-9,ASSLLEGYT
TRBJ2-2,NA,TRBV5-4,ASSAGGNANTGELF
TRBJ1-5,NA,TRBV6-2/TRBV6-3,ASSYSSLNQPQH
TRBJ1-4,NA,TRBV24-1,ATSDRRGRGRKTV
TRBJ2-3,once,TRBV29-1,SVEWTGVSDTQY
TRBJ1-1,NA,TRBV6-5,ASSPSDHRGTEAF
TRBJ1-4,NA,TRBV27,ASSSTGIQNEKLF
TRBJ1-2,few,TRBV6-5,ASSYSQSYGYT
TRBJ2-1,NA,TRBV6-1,ASSELRGAVNEQF
TRBJ1-3,NA,TRBV19,ASSRTGNSGNTIY
TRBJ2-1,NA,TRBV6-1,ASSEALSGGAREQF
TRBJ2-7,NA,TRBV7-9,ASSLPETGVYEQY
TRBJ1-1,NA,TRBV7-6,ASSLAQGDTEAF
TRBJ1-5,NA,TRBV12-5,ASGLGTASNQPQH
TRBJ1-4,NA,TRBV7-6,ASSLEQGGSTNEKLF
TRBJ1-2,NA,TRBV10-3,AISDGQGGYT
TRBJ1-3,NA,TRBV9,ASSVQQGSSGNTIY
TRBJ1-5,NA,TRBV27,ASTQGSASEMDQPQH